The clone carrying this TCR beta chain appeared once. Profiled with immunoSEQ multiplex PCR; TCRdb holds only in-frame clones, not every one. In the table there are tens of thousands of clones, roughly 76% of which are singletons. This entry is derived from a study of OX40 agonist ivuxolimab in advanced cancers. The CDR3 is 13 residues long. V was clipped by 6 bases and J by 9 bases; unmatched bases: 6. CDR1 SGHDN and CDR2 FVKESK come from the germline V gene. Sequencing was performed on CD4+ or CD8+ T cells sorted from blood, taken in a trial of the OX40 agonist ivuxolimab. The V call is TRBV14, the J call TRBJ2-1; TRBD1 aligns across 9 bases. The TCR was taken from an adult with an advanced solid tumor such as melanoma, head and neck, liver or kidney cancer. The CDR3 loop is CASRGQGVSEQFF. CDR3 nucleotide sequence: TGTGCCAGCAGGGGACAGGGAGTGAGTGAGCAGTTCTTC.